Described below is a single T cell receptor beta chain sequence and its context. The method was immunoSEQ multiplex PCR; TCRdb's version includes in-frame clones alone and lacks a portion of them. In the table there are some 40,000 clones, roughly 86% of which are singletons. Germline V gene lookup returns CDR1 LNHDA and CDR2 SQIVND (reference sequence). The CDR3 consists of 15 residues. Trimming took 3 bases from V and 0 from J, leaving 6 bases between them. The data were obtained in a study of graft-versus-host responses after intestinal transplantation. The wider study: All recipients were transplanted with multivisceral, liver-intestinal, or isolated intestinal grafts.

The sequence was obtained from a human patient who received an intestinal transplant, so some T cells may come from the graft donor. The V gene is TRBV19, the J gene TRBJ1-6; no clear D. Material: PBMCs, obtained around 270 days after transplant. CDR3 protein: CASSIKSSYNSPLHF. DNA for the CDR3: TGTGCCAGTAGTATTAAGAGCTCCTATAATTCACCCCTCCACTTT.